The 21 T cell receptor beta chains below come from one sample, sequenced in a study of T cell changes during pregnancy in multiple sclerosis. The table came from immunoSEQ multiplex PCR; TCRdb's copy has only in-frame clones and leaves some out. The sample carries around 100,000 clones, about 92% recorded once. The sample was peripheral blood, taken after pregnancy. These receptors all stem from a female donor with multiple sclerosis, enrolled in a pregnancy study.

The chain joins TRBV27 to TRBJ1-2; no firm D call. Germline lookup yields CDR1 MNHEY and CDR2 SMNVEV (reference sequence). V was shortened by 3 bases and J by 4 bases, with 12 bases between the two germline ends. This CDR3 has 14 amino acids. The CDR3 DNA sequence: TGTGCCAGCAGTTTTTTGGTCAGTCCCTATGGCTACACCTTC. Residues: CASSFLVSPYGYTF.

This chain joins TRBV28 and TRBJ2-6, with D perhaps matching TRBD1 (6 bases). Germline V gene data show CDR1 as MDHEN and CDR2 as SYDVKM. Trimming removed 2 bases from V and 4 bases from J, with 12 bases in between. This CDR3 is built from 16 residues. The CDR3 loop reads CASSLHQGSGANVLTF. In DNA form, the CDR3 reads TGTGCCAGCAGTTTACACCAGGGGTCCGGGGCCAACGTCCTGACTTTC. Variable domain in full (rest from reference TRBV28 and TRBJ2-6): DVKVTQSSRYLVKRTGEKVFLECVQDMDHENMFWYRQDPGLGLRLIYFSYDVKMKEKGDIPEGYSVSREKKERFSLILESASTNQTSMYLCASSLHQGSGANVLTFGAGSRLTVL.

This chain's CDR3 is CAGLQRRTGASECCSNQPQHF. In DNA, the CDR3 is TGCGCCGGCCTTCAAAGGAGGACAGGGGCGTCGGAATGCTGTAGCAATCAGCCCCAGCATTTT. The chain uses TRBV4-1 and TRBJ1-5, with 9 bases matching TRBD1. The CDR3 spans 21 residues. Trimming removed 11 bases from V and 0 bases from J; junction bases left unmatched: 26. Germline-derived CDR1 and CDR2 are MGHRA and YSYEKL.

This sequence joins TRBV5-1 and TRBJ2-7; 10 bases fit TRBD1. V shed 4 bases, J shed 3 bases, and the junction held 4 bases outside the gene matches. Germline-derived CDR1 and CDR2 are SGHRS and YFSETQ. This CDR3 region has 14 residues. The CDR3 reads CASSKRDRGYEQYF. DNA of the CDR3: TGCGCCAGCAGCAAAAGGGACAGGGGCTACGAGCAGTACTTC.

The V and J genes are TRBV7-3 and TRBJ2-7; D might be TRBD2 (5 bases). The V gene's germline CDR1 is SGHTA and CDR2 FQGTGA. V lost 5 bases and J 4 bases, leaving 12 bases between the germline ends. The CDR3 loop spans 13 amino acids. The CDR3 DNA sequence: TGTGCCAGCAGCCCAACTCCGGGGTACGAGCAGTACTTC. Protein: CASSPTPGYEQYF.

CDR3 sequence (DNA): TGTGCCAGCAGCTTGGCGTGGAGCGGGGGTCTCACCGGGGAGCTGTTTTTT. It is translated as CASSLAWSGGLTGELFF. The gene calls are TRBV5-6 and TRBJ2-2; 8 bases align to TRBD2. The CDR3 extends over 17 amino acids. Germline V gene sequence: CDR1 SGHDT, CDR2 YYEEEE. The J segment lost 4 bases and the V segment lost 0 bases, leaving 8 bases of the junction unmatched.

This clone appeared once. V is TRBV2 and J is TRBJ2-3, with TRBD2 matching 7 bases. Germline assignment: CDR1 SNHLY and CDR2 FYNNEI. This CDR3 spans 15 amino acids. J gave up 4 bases and V 6 bases, and 10 bases lay outside the gene matches. The CDR3 nucleotides read TGTGCCAGCAGGGTGTCGACGGGAGGAGCAGATACGCAGTATTTT. As protein: CASRVSTGGADTQYF.

This chain connects TRBV6-1 to TRBJ1-5, with TRBD1 as a possible D gene (6 bases). The CDR3 spans 13 residues. Germline V CDR1 and CDR2: MNHNS, SASEGT. V lost 6 bases to trimming and J lost 4 bases, with 10 bases between them. The CDR3 bases are TGTGCCAGCAGCACAGGGCCTAATCAGCCCCAGCATTTT. Translating gives CASSTGPNQPQHF.

The chain couples TRBV6-6 to TRBJ1-3, with TRBD1 as a possible D gene (6 bases). This CDR3 is built from 16 residues. V was trimmed by 1 base and J by 0 bases, leaving 10 bases between them. Germline CDR1 reads MNHNY; CDR2 reads SVGAGI (reference sequence). CDR3 coding DNA: TGTGCCAGCAGTTACTGGGACACTCTCTCTGGAAACACCATATATTTT. Residues: CASSYWDTLSGNTIYF.

V usage is TRBV5-1 and J usage is TRBJ1-1; 10 bases match TRBD1. The CDR3 spans 15 residues. Germline assignment: CDR1 SGHRS and CDR2 YFSETQ. The V and J ends lost 6 bases and 6 bases, in that order; junction bases with no gene match: 11. The CDR3 loop is CASNSDRGQAAEAFF. In DNA form, the CDR3 reads TGCGCCAGCAACTCTGACAGGGGGCAAGCGGCTGAAGCTTTCTTT.

This chain uses TRBV27 with TRBJ1-5; perhaps TRBD1 as D (6 bases). Per germline, CDR1 MNHEY and CDR2 SMNVEV (reference sequence). This CDR3 is 13 amino acids long. Trimming pared 5 bases from V and 7 bases from J, leaving 12 bases between. As DNA, the CDR3 is TGTGCCAGCAGTACAGGGCTGGAGCAGCCCCAGCATTTT. It encodes CASSTGLEQPQHF.

V usage is TRBV5-4 and J usage is TRBJ2-5; D call uncertain. Germline V gene sequence: CDR1 SGHNT, CDR2 YYREEE (reference sequence). The CDR3 is made up of 11 amino acids. Trimming cost V 2 bases and J 3 bases, with 2 bases left between them. The DNA of the CDR3 is TGTGCCAGCAGCTTCAAAGAGACCCAGTACTTC. Encoded protein: CASSFKETQYF.

CDR3 sequence reads: CASSQMAPTEAFF. CDR3 DNA sequence: TGTGCCAGCAGTCAGATGGCACCCACTGAAGCTTTCTTT. This chain connects TRBV9 to TRBJ1-1; no clear D gene. CDR1 and CDR2 from the germline V gene are SGDLS and YYNGEE. CDR3 length: 13 amino acids. Trimming cost V 5 bases and J 4 bases, with 12 bases left between them.

The chain couples TRBV18 to TRBJ2-1; 9 bases fit TRBD1. Germline V gene sequence: CDR1 KGHSH, CDR2 LQKENI. V gave up 6 bases and J gave up 3 bases; unmatched junction bases: 6. The CDR3 has 15 amino acids. CDR3 DNA: TGTGCCAGCTCCCCCGGGACAGGGAACTACAATGAGCAGTTCTTC. Translating it yields CASSPGTGNYNEQFF.

V usage is TRBV11-2 and J usage is TRBJ2-7, with TRBD1 identical over 9 bases. The CDR3 is 14 residues long. Germline V gene sequence: CDR1 SGHAT, CDR2 FQNNGV. V gave up 4 bases and J gave up 8 bases; unmatched junction bases: 9. CDR3 nucleotides: TGTGCCAGCAGCTCCGGGACAGGGAATGGGAAGCAGTACTTC. Protein product: CASSSGTGNGKQYF. The complete variable domain, with remaining parts taken from reference TRBV11-2 and TRBJ2-7, reads EAGVAQSPRYKIIEKRQSVAFWCNPISGHATLYWYQQILGQGPKLLIQFQNNGVVDDSQLPKDRFSAERLKGVDSTLKIQPAKLEDSAVYLCASSSGTGNGKQYFGPGTRLTVT.

This rearrangement joins TRBV7-9 to TRBJ1-1; D gene uncertain. V dropped 3 bases and J dropped 3 bases, with 5 bases sitting between them. The CDR3 totals 12 residues. CDR1 SEHNR and CDR2 FQNEAQ come from the germline V gene (reference sequence). The CDR3 sequence is CASSFGDTEAFF. DNA for the CDR3: TGTGCCAGCAGCTTCGGGGACACTGAAGCTTTCTTT.

This chain connects TRBV5-6 to TRBJ2-3; 9 bases align to TRBD2. The CDR3 length is 17 residues. CDR1 and CDR2 (germline): SGHDT, YYEEEE. The junction had 10 bases not matched to a gene; V was cut back by 1 base and J by 4 bases. DNA of the CDR3: TGTGCCAGCAGCTTGTACTCGGGTAGCGGGAGATCAGATACGCAGTATTTT. Protein: CASSLYSGSGRSDTQYF.

The chain employs TRBV28 and TRBJ1-2, with TRBD1 matching over 7 bases. V lost 7 bases to trimming and J lost 4 bases; unmatched junction nucleotides: 6. The CDR3 consists of 13 residues. In germline, CDR1 is MDHEN, CDR2 SYDVKM. The CDR3 here is CASTIWDSYGYTF. CDR3 coding DNA: TGTGCCAGCACCATTTGGGACAGCTATGGCTACACCTTC.

This chain uses TRBV10-3 with TRBJ1-2; 7 positions match TRBD1. This CDR3 has 13 residues. V was clipped by 6 bases and J by 6 bases; unmatched bases: 7. Germline loops: CDR1 ENHRY, CDR2 SYGVKD. CDR3 sequence reads: CAISVQGPDGYTF. In DNA form, the CDR3 reads TGTGCCATCAGCGTACAGGGGCCGGATGGCTACACCTTC.

The rearrangement links TRBV5-1 to TRBJ2-7; 9 nucleotides agree with TRBD1. The germline V gene has CDR1 SGHRS and CDR2 YFSETQ. This CDR3 region has 18 residues. Trimming took 3 bases from V and 2 from J; bases not matched to a gene: 15. CDR3 coding DNA: TGCGCCAGCAGCTCCGGGACAGGGAGGGTGGGGGATCCCTACGAGCAGTACTTC. Amino acids: CASSSGTGRVGDPYEQYF. Looking up the rest from reference TRBV5-1 and TRBJ2-7 gives the full variable domain: KAGVTQTPRYLIKTRGQQVTLSCSPISGHRSVSWYQQTPGQGLQFLFEYFSETQRNKGNFPGRFSGRQFSNSRSEMNVSTLELGDSALYLCASSSGTGRVGDPYEQYFGPGTRLTVT.

The rearrangement uses TRBV27 and TRBJ1-2; 7 bases match TRBD1. The germline gives CDR1 MNHEY, CDR2 SMNVEV (reference sequence). With V trimmed by 6 bases and J by 8 bases, 12 bases remained unmatched. The CDR3 spans 14 residues. The CDR3 DNA reads TGTGCCAGCAGAGAATTCGACAGGGCTGGAGGCTACACCTTC. Its translation: CASREFDRAGGYTF.